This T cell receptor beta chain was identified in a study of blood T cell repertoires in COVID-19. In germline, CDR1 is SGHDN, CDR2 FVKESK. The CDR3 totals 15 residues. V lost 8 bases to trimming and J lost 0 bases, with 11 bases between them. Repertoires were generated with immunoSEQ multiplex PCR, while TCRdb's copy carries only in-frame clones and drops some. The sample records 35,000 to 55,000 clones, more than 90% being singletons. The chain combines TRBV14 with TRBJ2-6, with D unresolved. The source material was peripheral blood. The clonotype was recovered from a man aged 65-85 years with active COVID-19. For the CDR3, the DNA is TGTGCCAGCTCTCGGCGGAACTCTGGGGCCAACGTCCTGACTTTC. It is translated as CASSRRNSGANVLTF.